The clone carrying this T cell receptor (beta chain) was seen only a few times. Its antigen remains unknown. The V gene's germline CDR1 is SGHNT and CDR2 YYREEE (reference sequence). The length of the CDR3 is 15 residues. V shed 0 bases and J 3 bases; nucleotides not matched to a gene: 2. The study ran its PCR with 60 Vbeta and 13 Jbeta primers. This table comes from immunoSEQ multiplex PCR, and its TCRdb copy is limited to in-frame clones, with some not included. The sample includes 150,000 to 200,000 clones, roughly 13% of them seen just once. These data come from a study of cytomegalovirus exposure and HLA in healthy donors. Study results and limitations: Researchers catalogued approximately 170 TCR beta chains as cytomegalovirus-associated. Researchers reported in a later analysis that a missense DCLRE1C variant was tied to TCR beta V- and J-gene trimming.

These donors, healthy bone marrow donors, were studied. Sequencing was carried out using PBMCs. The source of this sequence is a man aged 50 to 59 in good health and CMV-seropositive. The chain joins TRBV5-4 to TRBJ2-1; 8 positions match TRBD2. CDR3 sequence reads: CASSLGSGSYNEQFF. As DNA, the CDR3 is TGTGCCAGCAGCTTGGGGAGCGGGAGCTACAATGAGCAGTTCTTC.